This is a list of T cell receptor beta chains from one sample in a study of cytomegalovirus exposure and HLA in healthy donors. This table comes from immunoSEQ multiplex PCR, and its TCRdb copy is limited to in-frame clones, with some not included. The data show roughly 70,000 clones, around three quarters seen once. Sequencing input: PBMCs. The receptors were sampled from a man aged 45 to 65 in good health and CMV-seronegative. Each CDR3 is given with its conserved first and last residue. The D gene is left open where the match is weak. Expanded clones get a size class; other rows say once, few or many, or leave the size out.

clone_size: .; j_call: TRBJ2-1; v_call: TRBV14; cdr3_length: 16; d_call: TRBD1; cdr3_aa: CASTLGGDSSYNEQFF; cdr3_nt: TGTGCCAGCACGTTGGGTGGGGACAGCTCCTACAATGAGCAGTTCTTC
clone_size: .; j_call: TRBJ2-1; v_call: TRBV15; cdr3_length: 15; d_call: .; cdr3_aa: CATTLSGLTYNEQFF; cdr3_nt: TGTGCCACCACCCTCAGCGGTCTTACCTACAATGAGCAGTTCTTC
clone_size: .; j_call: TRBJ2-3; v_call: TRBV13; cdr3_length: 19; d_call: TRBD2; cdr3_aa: CASSSYYSTSGGLGDTQYF; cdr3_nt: TGTGCCAGCAGCTCCTACTATTCAACTAGCGGGGGGCTGGGAGATACGCAGTATTTT
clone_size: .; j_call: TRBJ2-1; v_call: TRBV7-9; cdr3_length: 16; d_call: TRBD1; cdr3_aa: CASSLSGRGRYNEQFF; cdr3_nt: TGTGCCAGCAGCTTATCGGGCAGGGGGCGATACAATGAGCAGTTCTTC
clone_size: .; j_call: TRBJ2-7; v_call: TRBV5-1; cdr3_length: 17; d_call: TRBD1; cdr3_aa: CASSLASGQGASYEQYF; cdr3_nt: TGCGCCAGCAGCTTGGCCTCGGGACAGGGTGCATCCTACGAGCAGTACTTC
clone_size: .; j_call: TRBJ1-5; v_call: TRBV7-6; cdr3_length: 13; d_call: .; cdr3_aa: CASSLASGQPQHF; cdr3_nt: TGTGCCAGCAGCTTAGCTTCCGGTCAGCCCCAGCATTTT
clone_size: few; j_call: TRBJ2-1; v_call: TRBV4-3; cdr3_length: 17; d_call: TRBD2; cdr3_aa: CASSQEWPSGAYNEQFF; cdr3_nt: TGCGCCAGCAGCCAAGAATGGCCGAGCGGGGCCTACAATGAGCAGTTCTTC
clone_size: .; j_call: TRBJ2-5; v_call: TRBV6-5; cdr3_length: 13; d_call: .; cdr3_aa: CASSRPGEETQYF; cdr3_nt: TGTGCCAGCAGCCGACCCGGAGAGGAGACCCAGTACTTC
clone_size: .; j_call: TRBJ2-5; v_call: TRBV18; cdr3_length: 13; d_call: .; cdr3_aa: CASSLGSGETQYF; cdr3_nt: TGTGCCAGCTCACTGGGAAGCGGAGAGACCCAGTACTTC
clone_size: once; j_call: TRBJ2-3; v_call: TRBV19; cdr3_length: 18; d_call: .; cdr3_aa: CASSIGPGGDLSTDTQYF; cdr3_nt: TGTGCCAGTAGTATAGGGCCCGGCGGGGATCTTAGCACAGATACGCAGTATTTT
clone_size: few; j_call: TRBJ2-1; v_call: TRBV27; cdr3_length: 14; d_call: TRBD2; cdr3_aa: CASSFSREGNEQFF; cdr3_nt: TGTGCCAGCAGTTTTTCACGGGAGGGGAATGAGCAGTTCTTC
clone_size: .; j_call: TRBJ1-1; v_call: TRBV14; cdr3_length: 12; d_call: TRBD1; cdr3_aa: CASSLMDREAFF; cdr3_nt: TGTGCCAGCAGCCTCATGGACAGGGAAGCTTTCTTT
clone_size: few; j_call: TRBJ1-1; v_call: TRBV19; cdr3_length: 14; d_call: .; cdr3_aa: CASSIVAGDTEAFF; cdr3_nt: TGTGCCAGTAGTATAGTGGCAGGGGACACTGAAGCTTTCTTT
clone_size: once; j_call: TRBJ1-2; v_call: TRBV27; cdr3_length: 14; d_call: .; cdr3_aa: CASSSHRENYGYTF; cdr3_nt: TGTGCCAGCAGTTCGCACCGGGAAAACTATGGCTACACCTTC
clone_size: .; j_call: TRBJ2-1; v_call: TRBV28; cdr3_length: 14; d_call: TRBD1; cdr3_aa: CASMRPKGANEQFF; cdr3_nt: TGTGCCAGCATGAGACCCAAGGGGGCGAATGAGCAGTTCTTC
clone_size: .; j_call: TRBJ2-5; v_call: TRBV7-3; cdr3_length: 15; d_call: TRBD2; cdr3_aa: CASSPSGGAQETQYF; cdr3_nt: TGTGCCAGCAGTCCGAGCGGGGGGGCACAAGAGACCCAGTACTTC
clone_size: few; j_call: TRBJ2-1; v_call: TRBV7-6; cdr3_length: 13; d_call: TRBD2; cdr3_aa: CASSSGGGGEQFF; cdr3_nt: TGTGCCAGCAGCTCCGGGGGGGGAGGTGAGCAGTTCTTC
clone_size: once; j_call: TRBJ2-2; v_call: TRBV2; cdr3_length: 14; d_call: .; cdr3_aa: CASSELRNVRELFF; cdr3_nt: TGTGCCAGCAGTGAACTGAGGAACGTCAGGGAGCTGTTTTTT
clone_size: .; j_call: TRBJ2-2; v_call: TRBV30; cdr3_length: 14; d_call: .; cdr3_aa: CAWSIWRNTGELFF; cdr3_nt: TGTGCCTGGAGTATCTGGAGAAACACCGGGGAGCTGTTTTTT
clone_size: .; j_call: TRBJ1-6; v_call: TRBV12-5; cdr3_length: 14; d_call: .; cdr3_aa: CASGLNRDQSPLHF; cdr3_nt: TGTGCTAGTGGTTTGAACAGGGACCAATCACCCCTCCACTTT
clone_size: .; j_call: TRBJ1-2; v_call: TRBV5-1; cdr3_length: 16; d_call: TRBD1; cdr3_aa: CASSWVLGQANYGYTF; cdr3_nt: TGCGCCAGCAGTTGGGTCTTGGGACAGGCAAACTATGGCTACACCTTC
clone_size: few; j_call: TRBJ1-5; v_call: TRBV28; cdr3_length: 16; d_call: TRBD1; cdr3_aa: CASSLLGQGLNQPQHF; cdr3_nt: TGTGCCAGCAGTTTATTGGGACAGGGGCTTAATCAGCCCCAGCATTTT
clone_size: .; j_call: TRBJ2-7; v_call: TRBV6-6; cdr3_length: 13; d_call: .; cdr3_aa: CASRNRDPYEQYF; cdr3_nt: TGTGCCAGCAGGAACAGGGACCCCTACGAGCAGTACTTC
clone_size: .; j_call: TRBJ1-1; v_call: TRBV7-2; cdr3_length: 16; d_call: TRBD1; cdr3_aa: CASSARTGRLVTEAFF; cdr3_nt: TGTGCCAGCAGCGCCAGGACAGGGAGGCTCGTCACTGAAGCTTTCTTT
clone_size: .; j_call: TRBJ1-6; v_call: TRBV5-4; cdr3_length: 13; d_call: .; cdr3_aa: CASSLERNSPLHF; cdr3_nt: TGTGCCAGCAGCTTGGAGCGGAATTCACCCCTCCACTTT
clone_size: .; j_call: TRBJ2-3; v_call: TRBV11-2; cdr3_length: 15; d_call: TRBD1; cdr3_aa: CASNPRVGQGDTQYF; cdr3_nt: TGTGCCAGCAACCCCAGAGTGGGACAGGGGGATACGCAGTATTTT
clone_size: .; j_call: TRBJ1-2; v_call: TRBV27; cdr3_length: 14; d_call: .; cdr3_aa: CASSLVGAAYGYTF; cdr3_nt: TGTGCCAGCAGTTTAGTTGGGGCAGCCTATGGCTACACCTTC
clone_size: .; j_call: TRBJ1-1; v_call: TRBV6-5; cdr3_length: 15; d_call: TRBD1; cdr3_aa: CASSYRQGVNTEAFF; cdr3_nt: TGTGCCAGCAGTTATAGACAGGGCGTGAACACTGAAGCTTTCTTT
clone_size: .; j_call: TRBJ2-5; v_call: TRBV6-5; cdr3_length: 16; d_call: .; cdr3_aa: CASSNYFQSDQETQYF; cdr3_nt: TGTGCCAGCAGTAACTACTTTCAGAGCGACCAAGAGACCCAGTACTTC
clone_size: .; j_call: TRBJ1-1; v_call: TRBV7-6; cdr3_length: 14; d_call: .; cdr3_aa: CASSRLGANTEAFF; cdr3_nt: TGTGCCAGCAGCCGATTAGGGGCGAACACTGAAGCTTTCTTT
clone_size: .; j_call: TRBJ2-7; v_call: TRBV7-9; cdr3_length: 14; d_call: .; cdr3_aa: CASSLQGLSYEQYF; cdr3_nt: TGTGCCAGCAGCTTGCAGGGGCTCTCCTACGAGCAGTACTTC
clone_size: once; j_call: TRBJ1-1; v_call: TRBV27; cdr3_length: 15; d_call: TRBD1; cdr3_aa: CASSSTGGYNTEAFF; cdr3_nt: TGTGCCAGCAGTTCGACAGGGGGCTATAACACTGAAGCTTTCTTT
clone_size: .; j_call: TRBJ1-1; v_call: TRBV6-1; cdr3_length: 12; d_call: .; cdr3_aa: CASRQGCTEAFF; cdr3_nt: TGTGCCAGCAGACAGGGATGCACTGAAGCTTTCTTT
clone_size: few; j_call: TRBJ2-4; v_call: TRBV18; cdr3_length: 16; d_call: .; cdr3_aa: CASSPPLRLAKNIQYF; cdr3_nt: TGTGCCAGCTCACCACCTCTCAGATTAGCCAAAAACATTCAGTACTTC
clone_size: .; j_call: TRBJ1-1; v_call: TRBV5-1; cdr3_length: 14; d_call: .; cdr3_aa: CASSPNGRNTEAFF; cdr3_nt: TGCGCCAGCAGTCCTAACGGGAGGAACACTGAAGCTTTCTTT
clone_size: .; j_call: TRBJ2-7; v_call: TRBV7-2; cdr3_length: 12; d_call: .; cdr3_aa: CASSRLRVPRHF; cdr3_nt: TGTGCCAGCAGCCGCCTACGTGTCCCCAGGCACTTC
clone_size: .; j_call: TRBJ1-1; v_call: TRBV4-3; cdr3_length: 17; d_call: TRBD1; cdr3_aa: CASSQDHGLGGFAEAFF; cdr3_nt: TGCGCCAGCAGCCAAGATCACGGCCTAGGGGGCTTCGCTGAAGCTTTCTTT
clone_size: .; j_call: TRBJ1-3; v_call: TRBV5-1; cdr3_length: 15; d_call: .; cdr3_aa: CASSLETSAGNTIYF; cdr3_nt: TGCGCCAGCAGCTTGGAGACTTCGGCTGGAAACACCATATATTTT
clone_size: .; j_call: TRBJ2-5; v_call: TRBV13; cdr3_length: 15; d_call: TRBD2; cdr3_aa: CASSEPGTRRETQYF; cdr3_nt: TGTGCCAGCAGCGAACCCGGGACTAGACGTGAGACCCAGTACTTC
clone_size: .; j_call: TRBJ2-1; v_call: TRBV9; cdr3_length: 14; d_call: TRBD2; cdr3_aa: CASSVPSGSNEQFF; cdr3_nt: TGTGCCAGCAGCGTACCTAGCGGGAGCAATGAGCAGTTCTTC
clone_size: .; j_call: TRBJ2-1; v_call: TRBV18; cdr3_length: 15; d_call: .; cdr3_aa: CASSVLADYYNEQFF; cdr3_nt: TGTGCCAGCTCGGTATTAGCGGACTACTACAATGAGCAGTTCTTC
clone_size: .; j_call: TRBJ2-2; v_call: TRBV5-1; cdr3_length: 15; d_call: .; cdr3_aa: CASSLAPGKTGELFF; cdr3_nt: TGCGCCAGCAGCTTGGCCCCAGGTAAAACCGGGGAGCTGTTTTTT
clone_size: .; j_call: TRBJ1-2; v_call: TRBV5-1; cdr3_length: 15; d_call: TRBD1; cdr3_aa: CASSWGGTGDSGYTF; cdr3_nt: TGCGCCAGCAGCTGGGGAGGGACAGGGGATTCTGGCTACACCTTC
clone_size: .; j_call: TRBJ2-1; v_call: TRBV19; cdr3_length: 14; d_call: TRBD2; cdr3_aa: CASMTSGRYNEQFF; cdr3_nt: TGTGCCAGCATGACTAGCGGGCGCTACAATGAGCAGTTCTTC
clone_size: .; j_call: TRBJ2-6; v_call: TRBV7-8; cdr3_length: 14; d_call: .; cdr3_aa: CASSSPTGANVLTF; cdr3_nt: TGTGCCAGCAGCTCCCCCACTGGGGCCAACGTCCTGACTTTC
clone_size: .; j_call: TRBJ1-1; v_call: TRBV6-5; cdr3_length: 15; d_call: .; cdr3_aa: CASSYLQGLNTEAFF; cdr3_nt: TGTGCCAGCAGTTACCTCCAGGGACTTAACACTGAAGCTTTCTTT